This T cell receptor beta chain appears in the sequencing data of a study of OX40 agonist ivuxolimab in advanced cancers. Study information: Anti-PD-1, anti-PD-L1 or anti-CTLA-4 therapy given earlier was allowed, and roughly 38% had some.

The CDR3 covers 13 residues. Deletions cut 0 bases from V and 7 bases from J, with 9 bases between. Germline V gene sequence: CDR1 MNHEY, CDR2 SMNVEV (reference sequence). Comments on this clone: Its target is unknown.

Broader study findings: Low normalized T-cell clonal expansion also characterized some of the nonresponders. In the 0.1 to 3.0 mg/kg range, CD4+ and CD8+ blood T cells had expanded clonally by week 6.

TCRdb's copy holds only in-frame clones and misses some; the assay was immunoSEQ multiplex PCR. The sample yields tens of thousands of clones, approximately 87% seen once. The chain couples TRBV27 to TRBJ1-1, with a tentative D call TRBD1 (6 bases). Here the sequenced sample was CD4+ or CD8+ T cells sorted from blood, taken in a trial of the OX40 agonist ivuxolimab. The sequence was collected from an adult with an advanced solid tumor such as melanoma, head and neck, liver or kidney cancer. CDR3 coding DNA: TGTGCCAGCAGTTTATCCGGGACATATGAAGCTTTCTTT. Its protein product is CASSLSGTYEAFF.